This T cell receptor (beta chain) was obtained from a study of T cell responses to AZD1222 COVID-19 vaccine. Study-wide points: The span of vaccine-associated CD4 TCRs extended across spike, with dominance at 160-218 and 743-854.

Assay: immunoSEQ multiplex PCR; the TCRdb copy retains only in-frame clones and omits some. The sample shows 95,000 to 100,000 clones, more than 75% of them seen only once. Germline CDR1 and CDR2: MGHDK and SYGVNS. The CDR3 covers 15 residues. Trimming took off 1 base at V and 3 bases at J, with 9 bases between the two ends. Doses given second, at about 4 or about 12 weeks, were pooled. This clone showed up just a few times. Its antigen is undetermined. This TCR was sampled from an adult who received the AZD1222 COVID-19 vaccine. Here the sequenced sample was peripheral blood, taken 28 days after the second AZD1222 dose. The chain joins TRBV25-1 to TRBJ2-2, with a tentative D call TRBD2 (5 bases). Here the CDR3 DNA reads TGTGCCAGCAGTGAATCGGGAAGGGACACCGGGGAGCTGTTTTTT. This encodes CASSESGRDTGELFF.